This TCR beta chain was captured by sequencing in a study of cytomegalovirus exposure and HLA in healthy donors. Turning to the study itself: Falling in the Caucasian-associated ancestry cluster were approximately 86% of under 450 genotyped donors. General study results and limits: CMV antigen specificity of three CMV-associated chains was confirmed in vitro. Later analysis identified a missense DCLRE1C variant that was linked to TCR beta V- and J-gene trimming.

The germline V gene encodes CDR1 LGHNT and CDR2 FRNRAP. Trimming left V 0 bases short and J 9 bases short, with 15 bases between. The CDR3 totals 15 residues. In the PCR, 60 Vbeta and 13 Jbeta primers were used. Authors' processing steps: A later analysis tallied some 84 million unique TCR beta chains, some 10 million of them shared. Using immunoSEQ multiplex PCR, the repertoire was profiled, and TCRdb retains in-frame clones only, with some absent. That table gives V, J and clone size, and the DNA gave D and trimming. The repertoire includes 200,000 or so clones, approximately 81% of them detected once, and 3.8% sits in the top ten. About this clone itself: Its antigen is not known. The sample contains more than one DNA sequence encoding this CDR3.

Material for sequencing was PBMCs. The chain uses TRBV12-5 and TRBJ2-1; perhaps TRBD1 as D (6 bases). The receptor was isolated from a man aged 45-65 years in good health and CMV-seronegative. Written as DNA, the CDR3 is TGTGCTAGTGGTTTGGTACAGGGAAGCGGTCGTGAGCAGTTCTTC. Amino acids: CASGLVQGSGREQFF.